These 21 T cell receptor beta chains were sequenced from one sample in a study of T cell responses to AZD1222 COVID-19 vaccine. The method was immunoSEQ multiplex PCR; TCRdb's version includes in-frame clones alone and lacks a portion of them. The data hold 150,000 to 200,000 clones, with 91% observed a single time. The material sequenced was peripheral blood, taken 28 days after the second AZD1222 dose. The receptor set was obtained from an adult who received the AZD1222 COVID-19 vaccine.

The chain carries TRBV16 and TRBJ1-5; D gene uncertain. The germline V gene has CDR1 KGHSY and CDR2 FQNENV. The CDR3 covers 16 residues. V was cut by 0 bases and J by 11 bases, with 20 bases left in between. The CDR3 is CASSQSRGRGQPTQHF. CDR3 nucleotide sequence: TGTGCCAGCAGCCAATCGCGAGGGCGAGGCCAACCAACCCAGCATTTT.

The chain has TRBV7-3 and TRBJ2-1; a weak D match, TRBD1 (5 bases). CDR1 and CDR2 from the germline V gene are SGHTA and FQGTGA. The CDR3 loop spans 16 amino acids. Trimming pared 5 bases from V and 2 bases from J, leaving 16 bases between. CDR3 protein: CASSPSRAQTYNEQFF. In DNA, the CDR3 is TGTGCCAGCAGCCCAAGCAGGGCGCAAACCTACAATGAGCAGTTCTTC.

V is TRBV19 and J is TRBJ2-3; 11 bases line up with TRBD2. The trim removed 8 bases at V and 2 bases at J, leaving 6 bases unmatched. The CDR3 is 15 residues long. CDR1 LNHDA and CDR2 SQIVND come from the germline V gene (reference sequence). The CDR3 nucleotides are TGTGCCAGTGCCCGACTAGCGGGATTCACAGATACGCAGTATTTT. Residues: CASARLAGFTDTQYF.

The rearrangement joins TRBV6-5 to TRBJ2-7; no firm D call. V shed 2 bases and J shed 3 bases, with 14 bases lying between them. Germline-derived CDR1 and CDR2 are MNHEY and SVGAGI. The CDR3 spans 15 residues. The CDR3 loop reads CASSYDAPPGYEQYF. As DNA, the CDR3 is TGTGCCAGCAGTTACGATGCTCCGCCCGGCTACGAGCAGTACTTC.

This rearrangement joins TRBV14 to TRBJ1-2; 8 bases fit TRBD1. This CDR3 is built from 15 residues. Trimming took 3 bases from V and 1 from J; bases not matched to a gene: 4. Germline CDR1 and CDR2: SGHDN and FVKESK. The CDR3 DNA sequence: TGTGCCAGCAGCCACGCGGGACAGGATAACTATGGCTACACCTTC. It yields the protein CASSHAGQDNYGYTF.

This rearrangement joins TRBV6-5 to TRBJ2-3; D gene uncertain. Germline CDR1 and CDR2: MNHEY and SVGAGI. V lost 8 bases to trimming and J lost 3 bases, with 6 bases between them. The length of the CDR3 is 11 residues. CDR3 nucleotides: TGTGCCAGCGGATTAACAGATACGCAGTATTTT. Translating gives CASGLTDTQYF.

This sequence joins TRBV5-4 and TRBJ1-2; tentatively, D is TRBD1 (5 bases). The CDR3 totals 13 residues. CDR1 is SGHNT, CDR2 YYREEE, per germline (reference sequence). V dropped 4 bases and J dropped 2 bases, with 9 bases sitting between them. CDR3 protein: CASSPDRNYGYTF. In DNA form, the CDR3 reads TGTGCCAGCAGCCCCGACAGAAACTATGGCTACACCTTC. Full variable domain (remainder filled in from reference TRBV5-4 and TRBJ1-2): ETGVTQSPTHLIKTRGQQVTLRCSSQSGHNTVSWYQQALGQGPQFIFQYYREEENGRGNFPPRFSGLQFPNYSSELNVNALELDDSALYLCASSPDRNYGYTFGSGTRLTVV.

The chain uses TRBV7-9 and TRBJ1-4; a weak D match, TRBD1 (6 bases). The CDR3 covers 15 residues. With 4 bases removed from V and 5 bases from J, the gap between germline ends came to 14 bases. Looked up from germline, CDR1 is SEHNR and CDR2 is FQNEAQ (reference sequence). The DNA of the CDR3 is TGTGCCAGCAGCTCACTGACAAGGGGGAATGAAAAACTGTTTTTT. This gives the protein CASSSLTRGNEKLFF.

The chain couples TRBV13 to TRBJ2-7; D not certain. The CDR3 consists of 16 residues. V gave up 4 bases and J gave up 5 bases, with 21 bases separating them. CDR1 is PRHDT, CDR2 FYEKMQ, per germline (reference sequence). DNA for the CDR3: TGTGCCAGCAGCTCAAGTCGGTCTTTGGTCCTCCACGAGCAGTACTTC. Protein: CASSSSRSLVLHEQYF.

The J gene is TRBJ2-7, the V gene TRBV5-4; D is perhaps TRBD1 or TRBD2 (5 bases each). Germline assignment: CDR1 SGHNT and CDR2 YYREEE (reference sequence). Deletions cut 4 bases from V and 5 bases from J, with 13 bases between. The CDR3 is 13 amino acids. The CDR3 loop reads CASSQLAGNEQYF. In DNA, the CDR3 is TGTGCCAGCAGCCAGCTAGCAGGGAACGAGCAGTACTTC.

V usage is TRBV9 and J usage is TRBJ2-1; the D is unclear. V gave up 0 bases and J gave up 8 bases, with 9 bases separating them. This CDR3 is 13 amino acids long. Germline V lookup: CDR1 SGDLS, CDR2 YYNGEE. CDR3 bases: TGTGCCAGCAGCGTAGGGGGTTTAGATGAGCAGTTCTTC. Its protein is CASSVGGLDEQFF. Full variable domain (rest looked up from reference TRBV9 and TRBJ2-1): DSGVTQTPKHLITATGQRVTLRCSPRSGDLSVYWYQQSLDQGLQFLIQYYNGEERAKGNILERFSAQQFPDLHSELNLSSLELGDSALYFCASSVGGLDEQFFGPGTRLTVL.

The rearrangement links TRBV28 to TRBJ2-4, with D tentatively TRBD1 (6 bases). V was clipped by 6 bases and J by 4 bases, with 10 bases between them. The CDR3 is made up of 13 amino acids. Germline CDR1 MDHEN, CDR2 SYDVKM. CDR3 nucleotides: TGTGCCAGCAGATGGACAGTTAAAAACATTCAGTACTTC. This encodes CASRWTVKNIQYF.

V usage is TRBV2 and J usage is TRBJ1-4; D not resolved. Trimming pared 8 bases from V and 3 bases from J, leaving 13 bases between. Germline-derived CDR1 and CDR2 are SNHLY and FYNNEI. This CDR3 comprises 14 residues. The CDR3 DNA is TGTGCCAGCCGGCCCCGGTTATCTAATGAAAAACTGTTTTTT. Protein: CASRPRLSNEKLFF.

The genes are TRBV11-2 and TRBJ1-2; 7 nucleotides line up with TRBD1. This CDR3 has 14 residues. Germline assignment: CDR1 SGHAT and CDR2 FQNNGV. J was trimmed by 8 bases and V by 1 base; bases with no gene match: 7. The CDR3 nucleotides read TGTGCCAGCAGCTTAGTAGACAGGGAAGTCGGCTACACCTTC. Its protein product is CASSLVDREVGYTF.

This rearrangement joins TRBV27 to TRBJ2-2; D unresolved. The CDR3 covers 12 residues. Germline V gene sequence: CDR1 MNHEY, CDR2 SMNVEV (reference sequence). Trimming shortened V by 1 base and J by 8 bases, and 5 bases separated the two germline ends. CDR3 DNA sequence: TGTGCCAGCAGTTTATTCGCGGGGGAGCTGTTTTTT. This sequence encodes CASSLFAGELFF.

The chain is built from TRBV28 and TRBJ1-2; weak D call: TRBD1 (5 bases). CDR1 is MDHEN, CDR2 SYDVKM, per germline. The CDR3 sequence is 15 residues long. V dropped 2 bases and J dropped 4 bases, with 14 bases sitting between them. The CDR3 sequence: CASSLESQGSYGYTF. CDR3 DNA: TGTGCCAGCAGTTTAGAGAGTCAGGGCAGCTATGGCTACACCTTC.

The chain recombines TRBV21-1 with TRBJ1-5; TRBD1, the D gene given by the table, was not confirmed from the DNA. TRBV21-1 has pseudogene status. The CDR3 has 20 residues. The DNA of the CDR3 is TGTGCCAGCAGCAAAGAGCCTGACGGTGTCCGGGACAAGGGAAGACAGCCCCAGCATTTT. Its protein is CASSKEPDGVRDKGRQPQHF.

Written as DNA, the CDR3 is TGTGCCAGCAGCTTGGATCCCGGGGCCCCAAGTCATTCACCCCTCCACTTT. Amino acids: CASSLDPGAPSHSPLHF. The chain links TRBV5-5 to TRBJ1-6; D possibly corresponds to TRBD1 (5 bases). V gave up 0 bases and J gave up 8 bases, with 18 bases separating them. CDR1 SGHKS and CDR2 YYEKEE come from the germline V gene (reference sequence). CDR3 length: 17 amino acids.

This clone turned up a few times. The V call is TRBV19, the J call TRBJ2-1, with a possible D match to TRBD2 (6 bases). The CDR3 runs to 14 residues. CDR1 LNHDA and CDR2 SQIVND come from the germline V gene (reference sequence). The ends were cut back, 8 bases at V and 9 bases at J, with 20 bases in the middle. The DNA for the CDR3 is TGTGCCAGTGCCGCCTCTGGGCTAGCGACTGAGCAGTTCTTC. Residues: CASAASGLATEQFF.

The chain combines TRBV24-1 with TRBJ2-3; D is perhaps TRBD2 (7 bases). Germline V CDR1 and CDR2: KGHDR, SFDVKD. Trimming left V 4 bases short and J 6 bases short, with 16 bases between. This CDR3 comprises 15 residues. In DNA form, the CDR3 reads TGTGCCACCAGTGACCCGCGGGGGCCCGGGGATACGCAGTATTTT. Residues: CATSDPRGPGDTQYF.

The V and J genes are TRBV6-2 or TRBV6-3 and TRBJ1-2; TRBD1 matches 7 bases. Germline trimming cut 0 bases from V and 7 bases from J; bases unmatched to any gene: 11. Germline CDR1 MNHEY, CDR2 SVGEGT. This CDR3 spans 16 amino acids. For the CDR3, the DNA is TGTGCCAGCAGTTACTCAGCCCAGGGGGTCCTTGTTGGCTACACCTTC. It encodes CASSYSAQGVLVGYTF.